This entry lists 25 T cell receptor beta chains sequenced from one sample in a study of control samples from healthy donors and cancer patients. The repertoire was sequenced with immunoSEQ multiplex PCR; TCRdb's copy has only in-frame clones and lacks some. In the table there are approximately 100,000 clones, 90% of which are singletons. Sequencing used blood. Receptors were obtained from a human donor in good health. The donor label of this sample is uncertain.

The count of this clone is one. The rearrangement links TRBV7-9 to TRBJ2-2; no reliable D call. CDR1 SEHNR and CDR2 FQNEAQ come from the germline V gene (reference sequence). The CDR3 loop spans 14 amino acids. V lost 1 base and J 5 bases, leaving 8 bases between the germline ends. The CDR3 here is CASSLEQLTGELFF. CDR3 nucleotide sequence: TGTGCCAGCAGCTTAGAACAGCTAACCGGGGAGCTGTTTTTT.

The V call is TRBV3-1 (or the pseudogene TRBV3-2), the J call TRBJ2-7; D not resolved. V lost 4 bases, J lost 5 bases, and 21 bases lay in between. Germline lookup yields CDR1 LGHDT and CDR2 YNNKEL (reference sequence). The CDR3 sequence is 16 residues long. The CDR3 DNA sequence: TGTGCCAGCAGCCGAAGCGAGTACATAACTCCTCACGAGCAGTACTTC. It codes for CASSRSEYITPHEQYF.

The rearrangement links TRBV6-1 to TRBJ2-2; TRBD1 or TRBD2 may be the D gene (5 bases each). With 3 bases removed from V and 4 bases from J, the gap between germline ends came to 12 bases. Germline loops: CDR1 MNHNS, CDR2 SASEGT. The length of the CDR3 is 15 residues. The CDR3 bases are TGTGCCAGCAGTGAGGGGGACCTTAGCACCGGGGAGCTGTTTTTT. Residues: CASSEGDLSTGELFF.

This chain links TRBV19 with TRBJ2-5; tentatively, D is TRBD1 (6 bases). Germline loops: CDR1 LNHDA, CDR2 SQIVND (reference sequence). The CDR3 runs to 15 residues. V gave up 9 bases and J gave up 2 bases, with 19 bases separating them. CDR3 in DNA: TGTGCCAGGACGGGACACCCACGAGGACAAGAGACCCAGTACTTC. It encodes CARTGHPRGQETQYF.

The J gene is TRBJ2-1, the V gene TRBV1; the table's D call of TRBD2 was not tested on the DNA. TRBV1 is noted as a pseudogene. This CDR3 comprises 16 residues. The CDR3 coding sequence is TGCACCAGCAGCCAAGATGAGACTAACGAAAACAATGAGCAGTTCTTC. Its translation is CTSSQDETNENNEQFF.

The V gene is TRBV25-1, the J gene TRBJ2-2; D not resolved. V lost 3 bases and J lost 6, with 2 bases in between. The CDR3 is 11 residues long. Per the germline V gene, CDR1 is MGHDK and CDR2 is SYGVNS. In DNA form, the CDR3 reads TGTGCCAGCAGTGATTCCGGGGAGCTGTTTTTT. Amino acids: CASSDSGELFF.

J is TRBJ2-1 and V is TRBV3-1 (or the pseudogene TRBV3-2); the D is unclear. With 1 base removed from V and 6 bases from J, the gap between germline ends came to 13 bases. Germline CDR1 reads LGHDT; CDR2 reads YNNKEL (reference sequence). The CDR3 loop spans 15 amino acids. CDR3 in DNA: TGTGCCAGCAGCCAAGCAGCTTTATTTGGCAATGAGCAGTTCTTC. Translating gives CASSQAALFGNEQFF.

V is TRBV5-4 and J is TRBJ1-1, with 9 nucleotides matching TRBD1. The CDR3 runs to 15 residues. Germline CDR1 is SGHNT and CDR2 is YYREEE (reference sequence). After removal of 4 bases from V and 4 bases from J, the junction contained 8 bases not matched to a gene. The CDR3 spells CASSPWGQGGTEAFF. CDR3 DNA sequence: TGTGCCAGCAGCCCCTGGGGACAGGGCGGCACTGAAGCTTTCTTT.

The rearrangement uses TRBV3-1 (or the pseudogene TRBV3-2) and TRBJ1-4; 8 bases are a match to TRBD1. Germline loops: CDR1 LGHDT, CDR2 YNNKEL (reference sequence). CDR3 size: 15 residues. V lost 2 bases, J lost 7 bases, and 6 bases stayed unmatched. The CDR3 reads CASSQPSRGPEKLFF. In nucleotides, the CDR3 is TGTGCCAGCAGCCAACCCAGCAGGGGGCCTGAAAAACTGTTTTTT.

The chain recombines TRBV5-1 with TRBJ1-6; no definite D call. CDR3 length equals 17 residues. Germline V CDR1 and CDR2: SGHRS, YFSETQ. V shed 4 bases and J shed 8 bases, with 22 bases lying between them. The CDR3 region has the DNA TGCGCCAGCAGCGATGGAGGTGTGAGGAAGCGGGATTCACCCCTCCACTTT. This encodes CASSDGGVRKRDSPLHF.

CDR3: CASSPGTSGGVNEQFF. Here the CDR3 DNA reads TGTGCCAGCAGCCCTGGGACTAGCGGGGGGGTCAATGAGCAGTTCTTC. The chain is built from TRBV7-2 and TRBJ2-1; 16 nucleotides agree with TRBD2. Trimming removed 5 bases from V and 6 bases from J; junction bases left unmatched: 4. Germline V gene sequence: CDR1 SGHTA, CDR2 FQGNSA. This CDR3 is built from 16 residues.

This chain links TRBV3-1 (or the pseudogene TRBV3-2) with TRBJ2-3; 8 nucleotides match TRBD1. Per the germline V gene, CDR1 is LGHDT and CDR2 is YNNKEL (reference sequence). This CDR3 has 16 amino acids. The trim removed 1 base at V and 1 base at J, leaving 4 bases unmatched. The CDR3 is CASSQGSRGRTDTQYF. The CDR3 DNA reads TGTGCCAGCAGCCAAGGTAGCAGGGGGCGCACAGATACGCAGTATTTT.

The V gene is TRBV10-3, the J gene TRBJ1-3; unclear D gene. The CDR3 is 11 residues long. Per the germline V gene, CDR1 is ENHRY and CDR2 is SYGVKD. V lost 3 bases to trimming and J lost 3 bases, with 0 bases between them. The CDR3 spells CAISDGNTIYF. Written as DNA, the CDR3 is TGTGCCATCAGTGATGGAAACACCATATATTTT.

The chain carries TRBV7-2 and TRBJ1-6, with D uncertain. CDR3 length equals 15 residues. Germline loops: CDR1 SGHTA, CDR2 FQGNSA. The V end was cut by 0 bases, the J end by 0 bases, with 3 bases between. CDR3 region: CASSLASSYNSPLHF. In DNA form, the CDR3 reads TGTGCCAGCAGCTTAGCCAGCTCCTATAATTCACCCCTCCACTTT.

The CDR3 region is CASSDVRGTNEKLFF. The CDR3 coding sequence is TGTGCCAGCAGTGATGTCAGGGGGACTAATGAAAAACTGTTTTTT. This chain links TRBV6-1 with TRBJ1-4, with TRBD1 matching over 7 bases. Looked up from germline, CDR1 is MNHNS and CDR2 is SASEGT. The CDR3 is 15 amino acids. V dropped 3 bases and J dropped 2; count of bases not matched to a gene: 3.

This chain joins TRBV5-1 and TRBJ1-1; 9 bases are shared with TRBD1. The germline V gene has CDR1 SGHRS and CDR2 YFSETQ. The CDR3 runs to 16 residues. The trim removed 3 bases at V and 4 bases at J, leaving 10 bases unmatched. CDR3 sequence: CASSSGKDRGSTEAFF. As DNA, the CDR3 is TGCGCCAGCAGCTCCGGGAAAGACAGGGGGTCCACTGAAGCTTTCTTT.

CDR3 DNA: TGCGCCAGCAGCTCGAGAAGACAGGGGACAGCCTACGAGCAGTACTTC. Translation gives CASSSRRQGTAYEQYF. The rearrangement uses TRBV5-1 and TRBJ2-7, with 8 bases aligning to TRBD1. The CDR3 is made up of 16 amino acids. V shed 3 bases and J 2 bases; nucleotides not matched to a gene: 10. Germline V gives CDR1 SGHRS, CDR2 YFSETQ.

Here the CDR3 reads CASSLNRDRGYGYTF. The CDR3 DNA is TGTGCCAGCAGTTTGAACCGGGACAGGGGCTACGGCTACACCTTC. The V call is TRBV27, the J call TRBJ1-2, with TRBD1 matching 10 bases. V lost 3 bases and J lost 8; bases outside the gene matches: 9. Per germline, CDR1 MNHEY and CDR2 SMNVEV (reference sequence). The CDR3 is 15 residues long.

The chain combines TRBV7-6 with TRBJ1-2, with 7 bases that match TRBD1. In germline, CDR1 is SGHVS, CDR2 FNYEAQ. The CDR3 consists of 15 residues. The V gene end was trimmed by 4 bases and the J gene end by 4 bases; junction bases not matched to a gene: 9. The CDR3 region has the DNA TGTGCCAGCAGCTCCCAGCCGGGACAGCGCTATGGCTACACCTTC. This sequence encodes CASSSQPGQRYGYTF.

This clone appeared a single time. The rearrangement joins TRBV6-5 to TRBJ2-2; D ambiguous. CDR1 MNHEY and CDR2 SVGAGI come from the germline V gene. V lost 7 bases to trimming and J lost 0 bases, with 9 bases between them. This CDR3 comprises 14 residues. CDR3 amino acids: CASNLEANTGELFF. The CDR3 nucleotides are TGTGCCAGCAATCTCGAGGCGAACACCGGGGAGCTGTTTTTT.

This clone was observed a single time. V gene TRBV7-2 combines with J gene TRBJ2-7, with 8 bases aligning to TRBD1. Germline V CDR1 and CDR2: SGHTA, FQGNSA. V gave up 3 bases and J gave up 5 bases; unmatched junction bases: 15. This CDR3 has 17 amino acids. CDR3 coding DNA: TGTGCCAGCAGCTTCCCGGGAAGACAGGGGAAGAGTAACGAGCAGTACTTC. Protein product: CASSFPGRQGKSNEQYF.

The gene calls are TRBV5-1 and TRBJ1-1; 8 bases are shared with TRBD1. CDR1 and CDR2 (germline): SGHRS, YFSETQ. The length of the CDR3 is 16 residues. Trimming cost V 0 bases and J 0 bases; bases outside gene matches: 4. CDR3 amino acids: CASSLGGTGLNTEAFF. The DNA for the CDR3 is TGCGCCAGCAGCTTGGGGGGGACAGGCCTGAACACTGAAGCTTTCTTT.

J is TRBJ2-1 and V is TRBV6-4, with 8 nucleotides matching TRBD1. J lost 5 bases, V lost 5 bases, and 14 bases had no gene match. The CDR3 extends over 17 amino acids. Germline CDR1 and CDR2: MRHNA and SNTAGT. The CDR3 protein is CASSPGQGRGRNNEQFF. Written as DNA, the CDR3 is TGTGCCAGCAGTCCTGGACAGGGCAGGGGGCGGAACAATGAGCAGTTCTTC.

Remarks on this clone: The junction shows a germline mismatch at one end, possibly a read error. This chain joins TRBV27 and TRBJ1-5; D not resolved. Germline CDR1 is MNHEY and CDR2 is SMNVEV (reference sequence). The CDR3 has 15 amino acids. CDR3 coding DNA: TGTGCCAGCAGCTTATTGCGGAGTAGCAATCAGCCCCAGCATTTT. Protein: CASSLLRSSNQPQHF.

V is TRBV14 and J is TRBJ1-4; TRBD1 matches 7 bases. The CDR3 is 15 residues long. From germline, CDR1 is SGHDN and CDR2 FVKESK. V lost 4 bases to trimming and J lost 2 bases; unmatched junction nucleotides: 4. CDR3 in amino acids: CASSPTGMTNEKLFF. The CDR3, as DNA: TGTGCCAGCAGCCCGACAGGGATGACTAATGAAAAACTGTTTTTT.